These T cell receptor beta chains were read from a single sample in a study of technical replicates of blood from a few donors. The assay was immunoSEQ multiplex PCR, and TCRdb's table has in-frame clones only and misses some. The sample has 62,000 or so clones; approximately 86% are singletons. Sequenced material: PBMCs. The receptors shown here come from a human donor in good health. Some clones in this sample may be carry-over from other donors' samples. The CDR3 runs from the conserved cysteine through the conserved F or W. D genes are given only for firm matches. Not every row has a clone size; where given, it reads once, few, many or a size class.

TRBJ1-1 | TRBV5-1 | NA | NA | TGCGCCAGCAGCTCCACGGTGAACACTGAAGCTTTCTTT | CASSSTVNTEAFF
TRBJ1-5 | TRBV28 | NA | NA | TGTGCCAGCAGTTTACGTCGGGGGATCAATCAGCCCCAGCATTTT | CASSLRRGINQPQHF
TRBJ1-4 | TRBV25-1 | NA | TRBD1 | TGTGCCAGCAGAGGACAGGAGAATGAAAAACTGTTTTTT | CASRGQENEKLFF
TRBJ2-7 | TRBV2 | NA | NA | TGTGCCAGCAGGGACAGACAGCCCTACGAGCAGTACTTC | CASRDRQPYEQYF
TRBJ1-2 | TRBV6-5 | NA | NA | TGTGCCAGCAGTTACACCGATTTGGGCGAGCTTTATGGCTACACCTTC | CASSYTDLGELYGYTF
TRBJ1-5 | TRBV15 | NA | TRBD1 | TGTGCCACATCCCGGGACAGGGCCAATCAGCCCCAGCATTTT | CATSRDRANQPQHF
TRBJ2-2 | TRBV7-9 | NA | TRBD2 | TGTGCCAGCACCGCGGGCAGCGGGAGGGAGGAGCTGTTTTTT | CASTAGSGREELFF
TRBJ1-1 | TRBV19 | NA | NA | TGTGCCACTCAGGGGCAGGAGCTTATGAACACTGAAGCTTTCTTT | CATQGQELMNTEAFF
TRBJ2-5 | TRBV21-1 | once | NA | TGTGCCAGCAGCAACTCCCTTCGCGGCCCCCAGTACTTC | CASSNSLRGPQYF
TRBJ1-6 | TRBV29-1 | once | TRBD1 | TGCAGCGTTACCCGGGACAGGGGGCGGGAGAGGTCACCCCTCCACTTT | CSVTRDRGRERSPLHF
TRBJ1-1 | TRBV12-5 | NA | NA | TGTGCTAGTGGTTTGCGGGGATTGGGGACTGAAGCTTTCTTT | CASGLRGLGTEAFF
TRBJ1-1 | TRBV7-2 | once | TRBD1 | TGTGCCAGCAGCTTAGCCGGGACAGGGGCCTTCCATGAAGCTTTCTTT | CASSLAGTGAFHEAFF
TRBJ2-1 | TRBV7-9 | once | TRBD2 | TGTGCCAGCAGCTTTTCGGGACTAGCGGGAGTGAAGGAGCAGTTCTTC | CASSFSGLAGVKEQFF
TRBJ2-3 | TRBV2 | NA | TRBD1 | TGTGCCAGCAGTTTCTCAGGGGGCCTGACGCAGTATTTT | CASSFSGGLTQYF
TRBJ2-5 | TRBV6-5 | once | TRBD2 | TGTGCCAGCAGATCGACTAGCGGGGTTTTGGTGACCCAGTACTTC | CASRSTSGVLVTQYF
TRBJ1-3 | TRBV6-5 | NA | NA | TGTGCCAGCAGTCAGGACAGTAGCTCTGGAAACACCATATATTTT | CASSQDSSSGNTIYF
TRBJ2-7 | TRBV5-6 | NA | NA | TGTGCCAGCAGTAAGTACCCCGGGGAACCCTACGAGCAGTACTTC | CASSKYPGEPYEQYF
TRBJ1-1 | TRBV5-1 | NA | NA | TGCGCCAGCAGCTTCGGGGGACGGAGCGACACTGAAGCTTTCTTT | CASSFGGRSDTEAFF
TRBJ2-3 | TRBV21-1 | NA | NA | TGTGCCAGCAGCAAAGGAAATAACGGCGGTCCTACCGAAGATACGCAGTATTTT | CASSKGNNGGPTEDTQYF
TRBJ2-7 | TRBV5-1 | NA | TRBD1 | TGCGCCAGCAGCTTGGATTTGGACAGGGTGACCTACGAGCAGTACTTC | CASSLDLDRVTYEQYF
TRBJ2-6 | TRBV7-3 | NA | NA | TGTGCCAGCAGCCCCCGGGGAGACGCGAGCGGGGCCAACGTCCTGACTTTC | CASSPRGDASGANVLTF
TRBJ2-5 | TRBV9 | NA | TRBD2 | TGTGCCAGCAGCGCAGGGACTAGCGGGAGAAAAGAGACCCAGTACTTC | CASSAGTSGRKETQYF
TRBJ2-7 | TRBV6-6 | NA | TRBD2 | TGTGCCAGCGGTAGCGGAGGGACTAAAGAGCAGTACTTC | CASGSGGTKEQYF
TRBJ2-3 | TRBV7-9 | NA | TRBD2 | TGTGCCAGCAGTAAGACTAGCGGGGGGGCGTCGGATACGCAGTATTTT | CASSKTSGGASDTQYF
TRBJ1-4 | TRBV7-6 | NA | NA | TGTGCCAGCAGCCCAAGGACAGAAGGTGCGGAACTGTTTTTT | CASSPRTEGAELFF
TRBJ2-2 | TRBV6-1 | NA | TRBD1 | TGTGCCAGCAGTGGGGTACAGGGGGGGAACACCGGGGAGCTGTTTTTT | CASSGVQGGNTGELFF
TRBJ2-5 | TRBV6-5 | NA | NA | TGTGCCAGCAGTTACTCGCTAGCTGGGGAGACCCAGTACTTC | CASSYSLAGETQYF
TRBJ1-5 | TRBV29-1 | NA | NA | TGCAGCGTTGACGACCAGGGCGGACGTCAGCATTTT | CSVDDQGGRQHF
TRBJ2-2 | TRBV7-2 | NA | NA | TGTGCCAGCAGCTTATCATACAAGAACACCGGGGAGCTGTTTTTT | CASSLSYKNTGELFF
TRBJ1-1 | TRBV10-3 | NA | NA | TGTGCCATCAGTGAATCTCGACTCACGGACACTGAAGCTTTCTTT | CAISESRLTDTEAFF
TRBJ1-2 | TRBV7-6 | NA | TRBD1 | TGTGCCAGCAGCTTAGCGATTCTGTCCGGGACAGGGGTTCCCTCGTATGGCTACACCTTC | CASSLAILSGTGVPSYGYTF